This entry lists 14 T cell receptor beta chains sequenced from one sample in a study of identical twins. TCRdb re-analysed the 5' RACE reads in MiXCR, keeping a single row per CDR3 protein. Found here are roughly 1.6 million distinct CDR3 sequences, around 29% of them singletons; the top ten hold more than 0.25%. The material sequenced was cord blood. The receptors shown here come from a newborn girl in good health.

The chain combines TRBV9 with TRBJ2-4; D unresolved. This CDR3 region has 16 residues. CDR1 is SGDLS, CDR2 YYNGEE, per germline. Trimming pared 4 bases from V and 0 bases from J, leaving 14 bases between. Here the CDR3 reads CASSPNHGQAKNIQYF. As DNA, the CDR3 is TGTGCCAGCAGCCCAAATCACGGCCAAGCCAAAAACATTCAGTACTTC.

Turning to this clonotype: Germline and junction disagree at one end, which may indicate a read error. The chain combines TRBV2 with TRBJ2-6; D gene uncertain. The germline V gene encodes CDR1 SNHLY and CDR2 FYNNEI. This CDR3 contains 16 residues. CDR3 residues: CASSERLGSGANVLTF. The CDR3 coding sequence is TGTGCTAGCAGTGAACGGTTGGGTTCTGGGGCCAACGTCCTGACTTTC.

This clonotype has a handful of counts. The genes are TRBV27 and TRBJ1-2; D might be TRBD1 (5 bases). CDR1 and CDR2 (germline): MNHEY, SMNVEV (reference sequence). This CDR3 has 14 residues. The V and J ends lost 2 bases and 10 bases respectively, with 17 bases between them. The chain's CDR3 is CASSLRSRGRVYTF. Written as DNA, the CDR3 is TGTGCCAGCAGTTTACGCTCGAGGGGCCGGGTCTACACCTTC.

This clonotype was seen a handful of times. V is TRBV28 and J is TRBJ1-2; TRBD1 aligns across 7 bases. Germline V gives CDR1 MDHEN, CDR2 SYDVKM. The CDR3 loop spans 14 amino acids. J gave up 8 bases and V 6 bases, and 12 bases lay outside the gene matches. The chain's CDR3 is CASSPGFQGEGYTF. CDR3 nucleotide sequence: TGTGCCAGCAGCCCCGGGTTTCAGGGGGAGGGCTACACCTTC.

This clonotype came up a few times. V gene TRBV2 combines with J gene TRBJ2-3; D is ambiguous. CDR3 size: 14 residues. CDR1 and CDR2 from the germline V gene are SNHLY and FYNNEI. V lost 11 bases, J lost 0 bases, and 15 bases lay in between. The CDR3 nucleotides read TGTGCCTGCAAGGCTATCACTAGCACAGATACGCAGTATTTT. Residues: CACKAITSTDTQYF.

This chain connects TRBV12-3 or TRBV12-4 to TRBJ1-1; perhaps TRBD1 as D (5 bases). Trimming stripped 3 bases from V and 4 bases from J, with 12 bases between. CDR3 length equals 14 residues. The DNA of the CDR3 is TGTGCCAGCAGTTTCACCAGGGTCGGCACTGAAGCTTTCTTT. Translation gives CASSFTRVGTEAFF.

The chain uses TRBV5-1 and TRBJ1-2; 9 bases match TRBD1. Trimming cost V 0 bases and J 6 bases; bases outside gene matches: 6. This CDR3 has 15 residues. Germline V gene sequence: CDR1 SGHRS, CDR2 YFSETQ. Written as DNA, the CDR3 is TGCGCCAGCAGCTTGGCCACAACAGGGGGCCATGGCTACACCTTC. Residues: CASSLATTGGHGYTF. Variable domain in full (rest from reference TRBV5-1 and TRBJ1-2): KAGVTQTPRYLIKTRGQQVTLSCSPISGHRSVSWYQQTPGQGLQFLFEYFSETQRNKGNFPGRFSGRQFSNSRSEMNVSTLELGDSALYLCASSLATTGGHGYTFGSGTRLTVV.

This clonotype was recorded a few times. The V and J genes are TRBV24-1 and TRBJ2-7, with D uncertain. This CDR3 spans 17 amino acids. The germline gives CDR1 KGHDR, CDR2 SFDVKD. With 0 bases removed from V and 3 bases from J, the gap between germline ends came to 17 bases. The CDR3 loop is CATSDLSSLDRRYEQYF. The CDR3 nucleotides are TGTGCCACCAGTGATTTGTCCTCTCTAGACCGACGCTACGAGCAGTACTTC.

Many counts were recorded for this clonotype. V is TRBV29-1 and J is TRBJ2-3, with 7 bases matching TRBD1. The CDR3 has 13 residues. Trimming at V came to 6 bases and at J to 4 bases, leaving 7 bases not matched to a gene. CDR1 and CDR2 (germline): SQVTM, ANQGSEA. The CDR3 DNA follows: TGCAGCGTCCCCTTGACAGGGTCAGATACGCAGTATTTT. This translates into CSVPLTGSDTQYF.

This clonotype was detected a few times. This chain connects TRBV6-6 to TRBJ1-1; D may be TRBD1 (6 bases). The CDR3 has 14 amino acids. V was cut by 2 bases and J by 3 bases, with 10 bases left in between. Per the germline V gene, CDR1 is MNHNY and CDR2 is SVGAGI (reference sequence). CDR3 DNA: TGTGCCAGCAGTTACGGGGGGCGCGACACTGAAGCTTTCTTT. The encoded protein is CASSYGGRDTEAFF.

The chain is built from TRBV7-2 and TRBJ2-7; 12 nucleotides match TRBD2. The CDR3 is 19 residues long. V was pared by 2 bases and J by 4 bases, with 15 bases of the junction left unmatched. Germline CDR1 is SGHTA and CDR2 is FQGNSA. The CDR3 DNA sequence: TGTGCCAGCAGCTTAACCCCTATAGGACTAGCGGGAATGATTTACGAGCAGTACTTC. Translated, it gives CASSLTPIGLAGMIYEQYF.

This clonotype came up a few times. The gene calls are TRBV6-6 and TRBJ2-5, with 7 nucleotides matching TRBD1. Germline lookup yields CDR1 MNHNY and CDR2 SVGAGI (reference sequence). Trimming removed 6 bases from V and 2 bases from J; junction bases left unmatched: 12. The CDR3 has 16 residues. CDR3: CASRSRVQGSQETQYF. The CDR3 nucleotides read TGTGCCAGCAGAAGTCGGGTACAGGGGTCGCAAGAGACCCAGTACTTC.

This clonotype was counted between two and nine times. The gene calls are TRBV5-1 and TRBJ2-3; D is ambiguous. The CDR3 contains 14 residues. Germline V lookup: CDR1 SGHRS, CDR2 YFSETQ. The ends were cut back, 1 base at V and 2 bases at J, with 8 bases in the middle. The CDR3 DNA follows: TGCGCCAGCAGCTTGTTACCGCTCACAGATACGCAGTATTTT. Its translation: CASSLLPLTDTQYF.

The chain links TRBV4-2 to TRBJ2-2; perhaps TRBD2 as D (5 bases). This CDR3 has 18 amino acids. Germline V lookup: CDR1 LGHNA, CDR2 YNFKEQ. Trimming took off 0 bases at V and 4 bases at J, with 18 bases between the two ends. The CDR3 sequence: CASSQDSLSGVPTGELFF. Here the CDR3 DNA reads TGTGCCAGCAGCCAAGACTCGCTTTCCGGGGTACCCACCGGGGAGCTGTTTTTT.